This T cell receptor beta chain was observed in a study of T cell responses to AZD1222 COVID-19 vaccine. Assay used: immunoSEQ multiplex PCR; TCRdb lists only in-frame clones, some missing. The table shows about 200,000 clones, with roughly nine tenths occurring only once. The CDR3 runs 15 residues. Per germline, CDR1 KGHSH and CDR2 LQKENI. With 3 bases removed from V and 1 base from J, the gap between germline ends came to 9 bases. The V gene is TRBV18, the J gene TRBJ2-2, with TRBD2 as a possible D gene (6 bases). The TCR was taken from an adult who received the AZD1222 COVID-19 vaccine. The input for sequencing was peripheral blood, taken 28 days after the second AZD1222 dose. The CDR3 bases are TGTGCCAGCTCACCCGAGGAGGGGAACACCGGGGAGCTGTTTTTT. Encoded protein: CASSPEEGNTGELFF.